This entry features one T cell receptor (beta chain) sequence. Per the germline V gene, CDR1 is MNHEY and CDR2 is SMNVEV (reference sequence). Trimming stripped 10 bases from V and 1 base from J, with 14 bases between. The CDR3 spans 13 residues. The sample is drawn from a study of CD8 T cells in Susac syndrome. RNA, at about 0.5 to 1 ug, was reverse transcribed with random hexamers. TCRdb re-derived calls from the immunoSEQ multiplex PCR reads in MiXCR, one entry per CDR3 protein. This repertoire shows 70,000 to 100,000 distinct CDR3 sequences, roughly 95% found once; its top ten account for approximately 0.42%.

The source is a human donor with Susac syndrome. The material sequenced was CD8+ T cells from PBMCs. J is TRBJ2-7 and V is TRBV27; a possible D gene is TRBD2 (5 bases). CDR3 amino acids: CATKTSSSYEQYF. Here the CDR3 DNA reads TGTGCCACCAAAACTAGTTCATCCTACGAGCAGTACTTC.